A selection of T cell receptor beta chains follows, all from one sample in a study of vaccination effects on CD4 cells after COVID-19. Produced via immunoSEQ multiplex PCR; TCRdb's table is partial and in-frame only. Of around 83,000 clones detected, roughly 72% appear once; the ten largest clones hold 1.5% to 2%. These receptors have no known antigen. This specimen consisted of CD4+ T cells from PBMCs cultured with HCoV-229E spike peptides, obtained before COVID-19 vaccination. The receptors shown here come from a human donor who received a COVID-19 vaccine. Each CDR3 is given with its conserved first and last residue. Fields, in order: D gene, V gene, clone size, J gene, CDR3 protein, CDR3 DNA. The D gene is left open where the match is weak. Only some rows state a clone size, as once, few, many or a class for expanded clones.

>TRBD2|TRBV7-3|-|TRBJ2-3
CASSLFRTSGGISTDTQYF
TGTGCCAGCAGCTTATTTCGGACTAGCGGGGGGATAAGTACAGATACGCAGTATTTT
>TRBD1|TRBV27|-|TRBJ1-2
CASSRRQGANYGYTF
TGTGCCAGCAGTCGGAGACAGGGGGCGAACTATGGCTACACCTTC
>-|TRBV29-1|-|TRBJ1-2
CSVEDNGGGYTF
TGCAGCGTTGAAGATAATGGGGGGGGCTACACCTTC
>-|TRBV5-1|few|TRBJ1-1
CASSLGGTGVSEAFF
TGCGCCAGCAGCTTGGGAGGGACCGGCGTGTCTGAAGCTTTCTTT
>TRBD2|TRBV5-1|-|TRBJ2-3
CASSLSASGGFGTDTQYF
TGCGCCAGCAGCTTGTCGGCTAGCGGGGGGTTCGGCACAGATACGCAGTATTTT
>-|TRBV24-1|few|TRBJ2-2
CATSESGLNTGELFF
TGTGCCACCAGTGAGTCGGGCTTGAACACCGGGGAGCTGTTTTTT
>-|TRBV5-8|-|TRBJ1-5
CASSLLTDGSNQPQHF
TGTGCCAGCAGCTTGTTAACAGATGGGAGCAATCAGCCCCAGCATTTT
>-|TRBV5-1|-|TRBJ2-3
CASSSVPDTQYF
TGCGCCAGCAGCTCGGTACCAGATACGCAGTATTTT
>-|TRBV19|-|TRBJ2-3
CASSTRQNTQYF
TGTGCCAGTAGTACCCGACAGAATACGCAGTATTTT
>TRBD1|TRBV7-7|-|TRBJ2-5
CASSQDTGDRETQYF
TGTGCCAGCAGCCAAGATACGGGGGACAGGGAGACCCAGTACTTC
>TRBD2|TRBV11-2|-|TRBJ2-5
CASSLVREVSNFKAQYF
TGTGCCAGCAGCTTAGTGCGGGAGGTAAGTAACTTCAAGGCCCAGTACTTC
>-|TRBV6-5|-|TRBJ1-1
CASRARTGPNTEAFF
TGTGCCAGCAGGGCCCGCACGGGGCCGAACACTGAAGCTTTCTTT
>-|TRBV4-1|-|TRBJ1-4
CASSPRDKREKLFF
TGCGCCAGCAGCCCCCGGGACAAAAGGGAAAAACTGTTTTTT
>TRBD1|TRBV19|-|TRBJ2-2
CASIPRDRAGELFF
TGTGCCAGTATCCCCAGAGACAGGGCCGGGGAGCTGTTTTTT
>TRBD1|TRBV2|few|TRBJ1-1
CASRIQGIYTEAFF
TGTGCCAGCAGGATACAGGGGATTTACACTGAAGCTTTCTTT
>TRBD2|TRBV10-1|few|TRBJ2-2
CASSESGGGASNTGELFF
TGCGCCAGCAGTGAGTCGGGCGGGGGGGCCTCAAACACCGGGGAGCTGTTTTTT
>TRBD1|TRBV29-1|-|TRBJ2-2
CSVLPGQGVTGELFF
TGCAGCGTGCTCCCGGGACAGGGTGTCACCGGGGAGCTGTTTTTT
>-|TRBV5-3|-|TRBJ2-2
CARSRRAVPIRELFF
TGTGCCAGAAGCCGAAGGGCAGTCCCTATCAGGGAGCTGTTTTTT
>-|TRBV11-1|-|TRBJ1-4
CASSPGTAGEKLFF
TGTGCCAGCAGCCCAGGGACCGCGGGAGAAAAACTGTTTTTT
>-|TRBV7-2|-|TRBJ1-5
CASSPQAGSNQPQHF
TGTGCCAGCAGCCCCCAAGCAGGGAGCAATCAGCCCCAGCATTTT
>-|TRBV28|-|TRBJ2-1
CASSPINSYNEQFF
TGTGCCAGCAGCCCGATCAACTCCTACAATGAGCAGTTCTTC
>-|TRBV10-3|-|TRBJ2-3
CAIRAEGRDTQYF
TGTGCCATCAGAGCCGAGGGAAGAGATACGCAGTATTTT
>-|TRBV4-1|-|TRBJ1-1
CASSQVGSLRAEAFF
TGCGCCAGCAGCCAAGTTGGGAGCCTGAGGGCTGAAGCTTTCTTT
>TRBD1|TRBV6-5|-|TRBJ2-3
CASKSRTGGTDTQYF
TGTGCCAGCAAGTCTCGGACAGGGGGCACAGATACGCAGTATTTT
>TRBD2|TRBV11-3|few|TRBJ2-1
CASSSSYGRGASYNEQFF
TGTGCCAGCAGCTCAAGCTATGGGCGGGGGGCCTCCTACAATGAGCAGTTCTTC